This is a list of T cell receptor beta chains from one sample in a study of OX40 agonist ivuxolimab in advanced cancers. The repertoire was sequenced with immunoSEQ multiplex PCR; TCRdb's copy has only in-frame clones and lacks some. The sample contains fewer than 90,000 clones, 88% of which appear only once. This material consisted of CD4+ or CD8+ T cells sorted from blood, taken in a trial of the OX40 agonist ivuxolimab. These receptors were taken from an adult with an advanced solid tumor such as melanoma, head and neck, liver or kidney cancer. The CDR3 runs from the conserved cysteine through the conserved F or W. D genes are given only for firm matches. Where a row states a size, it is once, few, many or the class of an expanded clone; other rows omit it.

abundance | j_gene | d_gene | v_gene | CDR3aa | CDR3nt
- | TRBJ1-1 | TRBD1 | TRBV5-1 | CASSLRQGVGTEAFF | TGCGCCAGCAGCTTGCGGCAGGGGGTCGGCACTGAAGCTTTCTTT
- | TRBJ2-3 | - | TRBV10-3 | CAISGNTDTQYF | TGTGCCATCAGTGGTAACACAGATACGCAGTATTTT
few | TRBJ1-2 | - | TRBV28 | CASSWEPGRRGYTF | TGTGCCAGCAGTTGGGAACCCGGCAGGCGTGGCTACACCTTC
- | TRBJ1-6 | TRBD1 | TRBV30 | CARRQGHNSPLHF | TGTGCCAGACGACAGGGGCATAATTCACCCCTCCACTTT
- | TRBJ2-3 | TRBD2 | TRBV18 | CASSPIAGGTTDTQYF | TGTGCCAGCTCACCAATAGCGGGAGGTACCACAGATACGCAGTATTTT
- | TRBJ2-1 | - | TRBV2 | CASSIQGPFTGVEQFF | TGTGCCAGCAGTATACAGGGACCGTTCACCGGGGTTGAGCAGTTCTTC
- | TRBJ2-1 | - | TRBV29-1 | CSVVEYYNEQFF | TGCAGCGTTGTGGAATACTACAATGAGCAGTTCTTC
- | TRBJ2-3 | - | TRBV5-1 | CASSAPAEGDTQYF | TGCGCCAGCAGCGCCCCCGCGGAGGGAGATACGCAGTATTTT
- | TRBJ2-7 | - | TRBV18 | CASSSDFYEQYF | TGTGCCAGCTCTTCCGACTTCTACGAGCAGTACTTC
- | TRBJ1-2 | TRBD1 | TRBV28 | CASSLIGTGPVVDGYTF | TGTGCCAGCAGTTTAATAGGGACAGGGCCAGTAGTGGATGGCTACACCTTC
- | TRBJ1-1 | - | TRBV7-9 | CASSLNGLNTEAFF | TGTGCCAGCAGCTTGAACGGGTTGAACACTGAAGCTTTCTTT
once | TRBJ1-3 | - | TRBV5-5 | CASSLRVGISGNTIYF | TGTGCCAGCAGCCTCCGGGTAGGGATCTCTGGAAACACCATATATTTT
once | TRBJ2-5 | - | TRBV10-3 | CAISEPRIETQYF | TGTGCCATCAGTGAGCCCAGGATAGAGACCCAGTACTTC
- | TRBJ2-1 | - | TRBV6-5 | CASRRIDYNEQFF | TGTGCCAGCCGTAGAATAGATTACAATGAGCAGTTCTTC
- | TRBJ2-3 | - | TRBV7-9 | CASSLMPGGTDTQYF | TGTGCCAGCAGCTTAATGCCCGGCGGGACAGATACGCAGTATTTT
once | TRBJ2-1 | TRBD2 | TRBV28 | CASSLRLAGEQFF | TGTGCCAGCAGCCTCCGACTAGCCGGTGAGCAGTTCTTC
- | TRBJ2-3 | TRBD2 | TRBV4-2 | CASSQGFAGGLTDTQYF | TGTGCCAGCAGCCAAGGTTTCGCGGGAGGACTCACAGATACGCAGTATTTT
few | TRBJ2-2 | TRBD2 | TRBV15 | CATSRDRASGRGELFF | TGTGCCACCAGCAGAGATCGGGCTAGCGGTAGAGGGGAGCTGTTTTTT
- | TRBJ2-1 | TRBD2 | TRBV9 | CASSASGRQNEQFF | TGTGCCAGCAGCGCTAGCGGGAGACAGAATGAGCAGTTCTTC
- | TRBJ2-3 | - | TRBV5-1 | CASRAEGSSTTDTQYF | TGCGCCAGCAGGGCCGAGGGGTCCTCAACCACAGATACGCAGTATTTT
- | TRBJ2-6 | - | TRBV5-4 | CASSLDLTSGANVLTF | TGTGCCAGCAGCTTGGATTTGACCTCCGGGGCCAACGTCCTGACTTTC
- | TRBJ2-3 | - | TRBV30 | CAWGPDTQYF | TGTGCCTGGGGCCCGGATACGCAGTATTTT
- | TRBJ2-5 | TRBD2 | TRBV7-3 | CASSLNSGSVETQYF | TGTGCCAGCAGCTTAAATAGCGGGAGTGTGGAGACCCAGTACTTC
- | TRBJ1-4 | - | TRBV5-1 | CASSLTSGEKLFF | TGCGCCAGCAGCTTGACGTCAGGTGAAAAACTGTTTTTT
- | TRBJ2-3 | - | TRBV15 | CATSRDQAGGDTQYF | TGTGCCACCAGCAGAGATCAAGCCGGTGGGGATACGCAGTATTTT
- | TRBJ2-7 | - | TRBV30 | CAWRGFYEQYF | TGTGCCTGGAGAGGTTTCTACGAGCAGTACTTC
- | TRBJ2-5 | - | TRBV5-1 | CASSNNVGPEETQYF | TGCGCCAGCAGCAACAACGTGGGACCCGAAGAGACCCAGTACTTC
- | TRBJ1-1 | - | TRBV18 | CASSPPNRGTEAFF | TGTGCCAGCTCACCACCTAATAGGGGAACAGAAGCTTTCTTT
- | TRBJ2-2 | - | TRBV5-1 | CASSADLAGELFF | TGCGCCAGCAGCGCGGACTTGGCCGGGGAGCTGTTTTTT
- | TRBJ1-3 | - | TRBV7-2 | CASSLDGNSGNTIYF | TGTGCCAGCAGCTTAGACGGAAACTCTGGAAACACCATATATTTT
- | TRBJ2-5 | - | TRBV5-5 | CASSLRQQETQYF | TGTGCCAGCAGCTTGAGACAGCAAGAGACCCAGTACTTC
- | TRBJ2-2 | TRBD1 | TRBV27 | CASSLGTVNTGELFF | TGTGCCAGCAGTTTAGGGACAGTTAACACCGGGGAGCTGTTTTTT
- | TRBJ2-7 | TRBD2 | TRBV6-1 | CASRRTSGSYEQYF | TGTGCCAGCAGGCGGACTAGCGGGAGTTACGAGCAGTACTTC
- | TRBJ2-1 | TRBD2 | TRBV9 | CASSGQGLAGEQFF | TGTGCCAGCAGCGGGCAGGGACTAGCCGGTGAGCAGTTCTTC
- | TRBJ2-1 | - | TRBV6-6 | CASRRSSSDNEQFF | TGTGCCAGCAGGCGGAGCAGTTCCGACAATGAGCAGTTCTTC
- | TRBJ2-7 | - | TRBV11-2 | CASSLEGFSYEQYF | TGTGCCAGCAGCTTAGAGGGATTTTCCTACGAGCAGTACTTC
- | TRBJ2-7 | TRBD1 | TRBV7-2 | CASSLGRQGFGQYF | TGTGCCAGCAGCTTAGGAAGACAGGGATTTGGGCAGTACTTC
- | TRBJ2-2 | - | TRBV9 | CASSPTGIPTGELFF | TGTGCCAGCAGCCCAACCGGAATCCCCACCGGGGAGCTGTTTTTT
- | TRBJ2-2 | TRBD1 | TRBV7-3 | CASSTRQGLFSGELFF | TGTGCCAGCAGCACTCGACAGGGGTTGTTCTCCGGGGAGCTGTTTTTT
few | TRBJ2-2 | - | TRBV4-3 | CASSQISIGELFF | TGCGCCAGCAGCCAGATTAGCATCGGGGAGCTGTTTTTT
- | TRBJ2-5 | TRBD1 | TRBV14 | CASSQNRQGYAETQYF | TGTGCCAGCAGCCAAAACCGACAGGGGTATGCAGAGACCCAGTACTTC
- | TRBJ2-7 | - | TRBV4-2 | CASSQDLVSSYEQYF | TGTGCCAGCAGCCAAGACTTAGTCTCGTCCTACGAGCAGTACTTC
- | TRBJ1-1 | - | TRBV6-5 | CASSYRQVNTEAFF | TGTGCCAGCAGTTACAGACAGGTGAACACTGAAGCTTTCTTT
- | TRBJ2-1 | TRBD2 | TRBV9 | CASSVTSGSYNEQFF | TGTGCCAGCAGCGTAACTAGCGGGAGCTACAATGAGCAGTTCTTC
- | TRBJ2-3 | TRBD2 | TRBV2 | CASKRDPDTQYF | TGTGCCAGCAAGCGGGACCCTGATACGCAGTATTTT
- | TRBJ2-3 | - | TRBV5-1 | CASSLGGRNTDTQYF | TGCGCCAGCAGCTTGGGTGGGCGAAACACAGATACGCAGTATTTT
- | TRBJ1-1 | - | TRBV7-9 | CASSLSTGFMTEAFF | TGTGCCAGCAGCTTGTCGACGGGGTTCATGACTGAAGCTTTCTTT
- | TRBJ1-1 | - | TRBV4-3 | CASSQEGSSGTEAFF | TGCGCCAGCAGCCAAGAGGGCTCTTCAGGCACTGAAGCTTTCTTT
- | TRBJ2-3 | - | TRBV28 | CASSLRDTQYF | TGTGCCAGCAGTTTGCGGGATACGCAGTATTTT
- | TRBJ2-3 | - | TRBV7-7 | CASSLFRANTDTQYF | TGTGCTAGCAGCTTATTTAGGGCAAACACAGATACGCAGTATTTT
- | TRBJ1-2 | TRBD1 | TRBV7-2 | CASSPRTGTHYGYTF | TGTGCCAGCAGCCCCCGGACAGGGACCCACTATGGCTACACCTTC
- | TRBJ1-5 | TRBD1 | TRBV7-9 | CASSSQGAGNQPQHF | TGTGCCAGCAGCTCCCAGGGGGCAGGCAATCAGCCCCAGCATTTT
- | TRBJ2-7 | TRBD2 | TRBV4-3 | CASSQESGDEQYF | TGCGCCAGCAGCCAAGAGAGCGGGGACGAGCAGTACTTC